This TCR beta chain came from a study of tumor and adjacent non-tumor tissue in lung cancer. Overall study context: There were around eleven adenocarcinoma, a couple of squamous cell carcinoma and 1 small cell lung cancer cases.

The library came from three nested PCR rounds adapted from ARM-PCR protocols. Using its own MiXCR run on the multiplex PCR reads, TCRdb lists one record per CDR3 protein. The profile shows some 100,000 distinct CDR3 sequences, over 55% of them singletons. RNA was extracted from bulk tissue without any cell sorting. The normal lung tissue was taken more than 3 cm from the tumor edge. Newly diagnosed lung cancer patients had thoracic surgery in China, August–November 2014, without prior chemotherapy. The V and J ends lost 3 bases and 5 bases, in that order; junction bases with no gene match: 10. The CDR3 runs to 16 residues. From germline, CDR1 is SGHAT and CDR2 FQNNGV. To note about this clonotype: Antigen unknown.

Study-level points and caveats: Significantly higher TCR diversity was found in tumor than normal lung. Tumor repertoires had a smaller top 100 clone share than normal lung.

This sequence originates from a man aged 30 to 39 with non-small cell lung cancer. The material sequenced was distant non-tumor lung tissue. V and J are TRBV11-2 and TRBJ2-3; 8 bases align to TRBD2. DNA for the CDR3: TGTGCCAGCAGCTTTGGCGGGGGGACGGGGAAAGATACGCAGTATTTT. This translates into CASSFGGGTGKDTQYF.